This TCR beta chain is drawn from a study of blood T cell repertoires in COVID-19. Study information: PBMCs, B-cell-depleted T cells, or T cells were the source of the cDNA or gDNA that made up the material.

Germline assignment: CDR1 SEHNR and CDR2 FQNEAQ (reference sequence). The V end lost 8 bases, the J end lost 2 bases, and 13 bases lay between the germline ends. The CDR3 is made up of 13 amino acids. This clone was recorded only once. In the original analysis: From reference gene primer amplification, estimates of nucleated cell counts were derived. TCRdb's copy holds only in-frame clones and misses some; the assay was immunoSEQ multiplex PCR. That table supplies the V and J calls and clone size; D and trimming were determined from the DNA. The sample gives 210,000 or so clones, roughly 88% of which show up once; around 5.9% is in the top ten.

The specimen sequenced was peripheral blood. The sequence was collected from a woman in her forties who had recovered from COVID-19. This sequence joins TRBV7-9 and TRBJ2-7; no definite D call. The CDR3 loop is CASETTTAYEQYF. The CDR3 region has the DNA TGTGCCAGCGAAACTACTACGGCCTACGAGCAGTACTTC.